Below, 29 T cell receptor beta chains from the same sample are listed, as sequenced in a study of cytomegalovirus exposure and HLA in healthy donors. The PCR ran on 60 Vbeta and 13 Jbeta primers. Profiling relied on immunoSEQ multiplex PCR, and the TCRdb table lists in-frame clones only, not all of them. This sample has just under 150,000 clones, with over 80% found just once. Sequenced: PBMCs. The receptors derive from a woman under 40 in good health and CMV-seronegative.

This clone was seen only a few times. The chain uses TRBV5-1 and TRBJ2-7; 12 bases are shared with TRBD2. V was clipped by 1 base and J by 7 bases; unmatched bases: 9. The CDR3 consists of 16 residues. Germline V gene lookup returns CDR1 SGHRS and CDR2 YFSETQ. DNA for the CDR3: TGCGCCAGCAGCTTGCCTAGCGGGAGGGCGGCGGAAGAGCAGTACTTC. Protein sequence: CASSLPSGRAAEEQYF.

V is TRBV5-1 and J is TRBJ2-2, with TRBD2 matching over 8 bases. The CDR3 consists of 15 residues. Looked up from germline, CDR1 is SGHRS and CDR2 is YFSETQ. V lost 4 bases, J lost 4 bases, and 6 bases stayed unmatched. DNA for the CDR3: TGCGCCAGCAGCACAAGCGGGAGCAGCACCGGGGAGCTGTTTTTT. Translation: CASSTSGSSTGELFF.

V is TRBV10-2 and J is TRBJ1-5; TRBD1 aligns across 9 bases. The CDR3 spans 14 residues. The V and J ends lost 6 bases and 0 bases, in that order; junction bases with no gene match: 0. Germline CDR1 and CDR2: WSHSY and SAAADI. In DNA form, the CDR3 reads TGCGCCAGCAGGACAGGGGGTAGCAATCAGCCCCAGCATTTT. It translates to CASRTGGSNQPQHF.

A note on this clone: Other DNA sequences in the sample encode the same CDR3. J is TRBJ1-4 and V is TRBV27; D gene uncertain. The germline CDR1 and CDR2 sequences are MNHEY and SMNVEV (reference sequence). This CDR3 contains 14 residues. V dropped 3 bases and J dropped 0 bases, with 5 bases sitting between them. The CDR3 nucleotides are TGTGCCAGCAGTTTTAGTGCAACTAATGAAAAACTGTTTTTT. It encodes CASSFSATNEKLFF.

The J gene is TRBJ2-4, the V gene TRBV4-3; D is ambiguous. This CDR3 is 12 amino acids long. Trimming pared 0 bases from V and 7 bases from J, leaving 4 bases between. Germline V gene lookup returns CDR1 LGHNA and CDR2 YSLEER. The CDR3 here is CASSQDRNIQYF. CDR3 nucleotides: TGCGCCAGCAGCCAAGATCGGAACATTCAGTACTTC.

The CDR3 DNA is TGCGCCAGCAGCCCCACCGGGACTCCATCGGGCGAGCAGTACTTC. Residues: CASSPTGTPSGEQYF. V is TRBV4-1 and J is TRBJ2-7, with TRBD2 as a possible D gene (6 bases). CDR1 and CDR2 (germline): MGHRA, YSYEKL. This CDR3 spans 15 amino acids. Trimming cost V 4 bases and J 6 bases, with 19 bases left between them.

The CDR3 nucleotides read TGTGCCAGTAGTGCATCGACAGGGGCTGCGAGCAATCAGCCCCAGCATTTT. Residues: CASSASTGAASNQPQHF. This sequence joins TRBV19 and TRBJ1-5, with 8 bases that match TRBD1. CDR3 length equals 17 residues. Germline assignment: CDR1 LNHDA and CDR2 SQIVND (reference sequence). The V gene end was trimmed by 5 bases and the J gene end by 1 base; junction bases not matched to a gene: 10.

J is TRBJ1-5 and V is TRBV19; 10 bases agree with TRBD1. Germline CDR1 and CDR2: LNHDA and SQIVND (reference sequence). The CDR3 length is 15 residues. V lost 5 bases, J lost 5 bases, and 6 bases stayed unmatched. The CDR3 coding sequence is TGTGCCAGTAGTTGGGACAGGGGCCGTGATCAGCCCCAGCATTTT. It is translated as CASSWDRGRDQPQHF. The variable domain in full, completed from reference TRBV19 and TRBJ1-5, reads DGGITQSPKYLFRKEGQNVTLSCEQNLNHDAMYWYRQDPGQGLRLIYYSQIVNDFQKGDIAEGYSVSREKKESFPLTVTSAQKNPTAFYLCASSWDRGRDQPQHFGDGTRLSIL.

The rearrangement joins TRBV27 to TRBJ2-3, with 8 bases aligning to TRBD2. The CDR3 consists of 17 residues. With 4 bases clipped from V and 2 bases from J, the junction kept 11 bases outside the gene matches. CDR1 is MNHEY, CDR2 SMNVEV, per germline (reference sequence). CDR3 sequence: CASSSLLTGGTTDTQYF. As DNA, the CDR3 is TGTGCCAGCAGTTCGCTGCTAACGGGAGGGACCACAGATACGCAGTATTTT.

The chain has TRBV2 and TRBJ2-5; 9 bases line up with TRBD2. Germline trimming cut 3 bases from V and 3 bases from J; bases unmatched to any gene: 5. This CDR3 has 15 amino acids. Germline assignment: CDR1 SNHLY and CDR2 FYNNEI. The CDR3 nucleotides are TGTGCCAGCAGTGAGGAGACTAGCGGCAAAGAGACCCAGTACTTC. Translated, it gives CASSEETSGKETQYF.

This clone has a single count. The chain carries TRBV18 and TRBJ1-2, with D possibly being TRBD1 (6 bases). The CDR3 has 16 amino acids. Germline CDR1 reads KGHSH; CDR2 reads LQKENI. Trimming left V 1 base short and J 3 bases short, with 15 bases between. CDR3 region: CASSPQQGAQYYGYTF. In DNA form, the CDR3 reads TGTGCCAGCTCACCACAACAGGGAGCCCAATACTATGGCTACACCTTC.

This chain uses TRBV7-2 with TRBJ2-4, with TRBD1 as a possible D gene (5 bases). Germline CDR1 is SGHTA and CDR2 is FQGNSA. The V end was cut by 5 bases, the J end by 4 bases, with 9 bases between. CDR3 length: 13 amino acids. This CDR3 is CASSQRQKNIQYF. CDR3 nucleotides: TGTGCCAGCAGCCAAAGACAGAAAAACATTCAGTACTTC. Variable domain in full (rest from reference TRBV7-2 and TRBJ2-4): GAGVSQSPSNKVTEKGKDVELRCDPISGHTALYWYRQSLGQGLEFLIYFQGNSAPDKSGLPSDRFSAERTGGSVSTLTIQRTQQEDSAVYLCASSQRQKNIQYFGAGTRLSVL.

This clone was picked up a small number of times. V and J are TRBV2 and TRBJ1-1; TRBD1 might be the D (6 bases). Germline-derived CDR1 and CDR2 are SNHLY and FYNNEI. The CDR3 has 14 amino acids. V lost 6 bases, J lost 5 bases, and 16 bases lay in between. In nucleotides, the CDR3 is TGTGCCAGCAGCATTGGGGGGGCGCGGACTGAAGCTTTCTTT. The encoded protein is CASSIGGARTEAFF.

J is TRBJ2-5 and V is TRBV5-8; 10 bases fit TRBD1. Germline CDR1 is SGHTS and CDR2 is YDEGEE. CDR3 size: 16 residues. Trimming cost V 4 bases and J 2 bases; bases outside gene matches: 8. The DNA for the CDR3 is TGTGCCAGCAGCCTCGACAGGGGGCGTCTACAAGAGACCCAGTACTTC. This encodes CASSLDRGRLQETQYF.

The sample holds one count of this clone. The rearrangement joins TRBV28 to TRBJ2-5; perhaps TRBD1 as D (6 bases). The CDR3 is made up of 15 amino acids. Trimming removed 10 bases at V and 0 bases at J, with 18 bases between. In germline, CDR1 is MDHEN, CDR2 SYDVKM. CDR3 nucleotide sequence: TGTGCCATCTCCCCCGGGACACCTTACCAAGAGACCCAGTACTTC. It yields the protein CAISPGTPYQETQYF.

This chain joins TRBV29-1 and TRBJ2-3; D is unresolved. The V gene lost 4 bases and the J gene lost 2 bases, with 13 bases spanning the gap. Germline assignment: CDR1 SQVTM and CDR2 ANQGSEA. The CDR3 is 14 residues long. The CDR3 loop is CSVALAASTDTQYF. In nucleotides, the CDR3 is TGCAGCGTTGCCCTCGCGGCCTCCACAGATACGCAGTATTTT.

The CDR3 region is CASIRGDGYGYTF. CDR3 DNA sequence: TGTGCCAGCATCAGGGGGGACGGCTATGGCTACACCTTC. The rearrangement links TRBV28 to TRBJ1-2, with 7 bases matching TRBD1. Germline CDR1 is MDHEN and CDR2 is SYDVKM. This CDR3 contains 13 residues. Trimming removed 7 bases from V and 4 bases from J; junction bases left unmatched: 6.

This chain links TRBV28 with TRBJ2-5; 10 bases are shared with TRBD1. V was pared by 6 bases and J by 5 bases, with 6 bases of the junction left unmatched. Germline CDR1 and CDR2: MDHEN and SYDVKM. CDR3 size: 14 residues. DNA of the CDR3: TGTGCCAGCAGGACAGGGGGCGACGGGGAGACCCAGTACTTC. Protein: CASRTGGDGETQYF.

The chain carries TRBV2 and TRBJ2-3; 7 nucleotides agree with TRBD1. CDR3 length: 13 residues. Trimming removed 11 bases from V and 3 bases from J; junction bases left unmatched: 8. Per germline, CDR1 SNHLY and CDR2 FYNNEI. The CDR3 is CAWGTESTDTQYF. The CDR3 DNA reads TGTGCCTGGGGGACAGAATCTACAGATACGCAGTATTTT.

The rearrangement joins TRBV27 to TRBJ1-2, with a tentative D call TRBD1 (5 bases). With 5 bases removed from V and 0 bases from J, the gap between germline ends came to 13 bases. Per the germline V gene, CDR1 is MNHEY and CDR2 is SMNVEV (reference sequence). The CDR3 runs 15 residues. The CDR3 is CASSTGGLSNYGYTF. As DNA, the CDR3 is TGTGCCAGCAGTACAGGTGGCCTATCTAACTATGGCTACACCTTC.

V usage is TRBV5-1 and J usage is TRBJ2-2; 8 bases map to TRBD2. The J segment lost 7 bases and the V segment lost 4 bases, leaving 12 bases of the junction unmatched. Germline V CDR1 and CDR2: SGHRS, YFSETQ. The length of the CDR3 is 16 residues. The CDR3 reads CASSELAGGRGGELFF. In DNA form, the CDR3 reads TGCGCCAGCAGCGAGCTGGCGGGGGGCCGAGGCGGGGAGCTGTTTTTT. The variable domain in full, completed from reference TRBV5-1 and TRBJ2-2, reads KAGVTQTPRYLIKTRGQQVTLSCSPISGHRSVSWYQQTPGQGLQFLFEYFSETQRNKGNFPGRFSGRQFSNSRSEMNVSTLELGDSALYLCASSELAGGRGGELFFGEGSRLTVL.

The rearrangement uses TRBV5-1 and TRBJ2-1; possibly TRBD1 for D (6 bases). Trimming removed 0 bases at V and 3 bases at J, with 10 bases between. The CDR3 is 15 residues long. The germline V gene has CDR1 SGHRS and CDR2 YFSETQ. Written as DNA, the CDR3 is TGCGCCAGCAGCTTGGCCGGACAGCGCTACAATGAGCAGTTCTTC. It codes for CASSLAGQRYNEQFF.

In DNA form, the CDR3 reads TGTGCCAGCAGCTTGGGGGACAGAAAGCCCCAGCATTTT. This translates into CASSLGDRKPQHF. This chain joins TRBV7-9 and TRBJ1-5; 7 positions agree with TRBD1. V gave up 3 bases and J gave up 8 bases; unmatched junction bases: 4. The CDR3 spans 13 residues. Germline CDR1 is SEHNR and CDR2 is FQNEAQ (reference sequence).

The chain combines TRBV5-4 with TRBJ2-7, with 7 nucleotides matching TRBD1. CDR3 length: 13 residues. V gave up 4 bases and J gave up 1 base; unmatched junction bases: 2. CDR1 SGHNT and CDR2 YYREEE come from the germline V gene (reference sequence). CDR3 residues: CASSPDRSYEQYF. DNA of the CDR3: TGTGCCAGCAGCCCGGACAGGTCCTACGAGCAGTACTTC. Full variable domain (rest looked up from reference TRBV5-4 and TRBJ2-7): ETGVTQSPTHLIKTRGQQVTLRCSSQSGHNTVSWYQQALGQGPQFIFQYYREEENGRGNFPPRFSGLQFPNYSSELNVNALELDDSALYLCASSPDRSYEQYFGPGTRLTVT.

The V and J genes are TRBV12-5 and TRBJ1-1; TRBD1 matches 8 bases. Germline CDR1 and CDR2: LGHNT and FRNRAP. Losses at the gene ends were 4 bases for V and 3 bases for J; bases not matched to a gene: 4. CDR3 length: 14 amino acids. CDR3: CASGSQGAHTEAFF. DNA of the CDR3: TGTGCTAGTGGTTCCCAGGGGGCACACACTGAAGCTTTCTTT. Full variable domain (outside the CDR3, taken from reference TRBV12-5 and TRBJ1-1): DARVTQTPRHKVTEMGQEVTMRCQPILGHNTVFWYRQTMMQGLELLAYFRNRAPLDDSGMPKDRFSAEMPDATLATLKIQPSEPRDSAVYFCASGSQGAHTEAFFGQGTRLTVV.

This rearrangement joins TRBV5-6 to TRBJ2-1; 8 positions match TRBD1. There are 14 residues in the CDR3. Germline trimming cut 4 bases from V and 3 bases from J; bases unmatched to any gene: 3. CDR1 and CDR2 (germline): SGHDT, YYEEEE. The CDR3 region has the DNA TGTGCCAGCAGCCCAGGACAGGGCTACAATGAGCAGTTCTTC. Translation: CASSPGQGYNEQFF.

The rearrangement links TRBV27 to TRBJ2-5; TRBD1 agrees at 9 bases. The DNA end is more similar to TRBJ2-7, so the J call may be wrong. The V gene's germline CDR1 is MNHEY and CDR2 SMNVEV (reference sequence). The CDR3 sequence is 14 residues long. The CDR3 sequence: CASSRDREFYEQYF. CDR3 sequence (DNA): TGTGCCAGCAGTCGGGACAGGGAATTTTACGAGCAGTACTTC.

Regarding this clone: One end of the junction is discordant with germline, which a read error may explain. V and J are TRBV7-9 and TRBJ2-1; the match to TRBD1 covers 9 bases. Germline CDR1 SEHNR, CDR2 FQNEAQ (reference sequence). The CDR3 extends over 16 amino acids. The CDR3 DNA is TGTTCCAGCAGCTTACTTACAGGGGGCAAGGGCAATGAGCAGTTCTTC. Encoded protein: CSSSLLTGGKGNEQFF.

The chain links TRBV6-1 to TRBJ1-6; D gene unclear. Trimming removed 1 base at V and 4 bases at J, with 11 bases between. The CDR3 is made up of 16 amino acids. Germline loops: CDR1 MNHNS, CDR2 SASEGT. The CDR3 loop reads CASSEEAAVYNSPLHF. Here the CDR3 DNA reads TGTGCCAGCAGTGAAGAGGCGGCTGTTTATAATTCACCCCTCCACTTT.